A single sample is the source of the 31 T cell receptor beta chains below, sequenced in a study of human T cells and chemical hapten exposure. Each CDR3 protein is one row after TCRdb ran MiXCR on the RACE reads. The sample holds 300,000 to 350,000 distinct CDR3 sequences, 5.5% to 8% seen once. Time point described: patch test 1, 2 weeks after DPC sensitization. Treatment reported: therapeutic diphenylcyclopropenone sensitization with weekly scalp DPC. The sequencing used whole blood, collected in connection with sensitization to the hapten diphenylcyclopropenone (DPC). All receptors come from a woman aged 18 to 35 with alopecia areata. Some clones in this sample may be carry-over from other donors' samples.

This clonotype has ten or more counts. The CDR3 DNA reads as TGTGCCAGCAGCCGGGACAGCAAAGCTCCGAATGAAAAACTGTTTTTT. This translates into CASSRDSKAPNEKLFF. The rearrangement joins TRBV12-3 or TRBV12-4 to TRBJ1-4; TRBD1 agrees at 7 bases. This CDR3 is 16 amino acids long. J lost 5 bases, V lost 6 bases, and 12 bases had no gene match.

This rearrangement joins TRBV29-1 to TRBJ1-5; 9 bases line up with TRBD1. This CDR3 is built from 13 residues. Trimming cost V 6 bases and J 5 bases; bases outside gene matches: 5. From germline, CDR1 is SQVTM and CDR2 ANQGSEA. The CDR3 here is CSVATGGHQPQHF. The CDR3 DNA is TGCAGCGTCGCTACAGGGGGCCATCAGCCCCAGCATTTT.

This clonotype was observed at least ten times. The V and J genes are TRBV4-1 and TRBJ2-5, with a possible D match to TRBD2 (7 bases). V dropped 3 bases and J dropped 0 bases, with 20 bases sitting between them. The CDR3 has 18 amino acids. From germline, CDR1 is MGHRA and CDR2 YSYEKL. CDR3 amino acids: CASSHPFGGGLHQETQYF. Written as DNA, the CDR3 is TGCGCCAGCAGCCACCCATTCGGCGGGGGCCTCCACCAAGAGACCCAGTACTTC.

The chain has TRBV5-1 and TRBJ2-7; no clear D. The germline V and J ends were trimmed by 1 base and 6 bases, with 11 bases remaining between them. Germline V gene lookup returns CDR1 SGHRS and CDR2 YFSETQ. This CDR3 has 13 amino acids. In DNA, the CDR3 is TGCGCCAGCAGCTTGAGCCAGTTTGTCGAGCAGTACTTC. Translated: CASSLSQFVEQYF.

This clonotype was recorded a few times. V usage is TRBV7-2 and J usage is TRBJ2-7; 14 bases match TRBD2. CDR1 is SGHTA, CDR2 FQGNSA, per germline. Unmatched junction bases numbered 3, after V lost 5 bases and J lost 6 bases. The CDR3 extends over 14 amino acids. As DNA, the CDR3 is TGTGCCAGCAGCCATGGACTAGCGGGGGGCGAGCAGTACTTC. Translation: CASSHGLAGGEQYF. Full variable domain (rest looked up from reference TRBV7-2 and TRBJ2-7): GAGVSQSPSNKVTEKGKDVELRCDPISGHTALYWYRQSLGQGLEFLIYFQGNSAPDKSGLPSDRFSAERTGGSVSTLTIQRTQQEDSAVYLCASSHGLAGGEQYFGPGTRLTVT.

This clonotype was picked up a small number of times. V usage is TRBV11-1 and J usage is TRBJ2-5; D ambiguous. Per the germline V gene, CDR1 is SGHAT and CDR2 is FQDESV (reference sequence). The CDR3 loop spans 13 amino acids. V was pared by 5 bases and J by 2 bases, with 9 bases between. CDR3 DNA: TGTGCCAGCAGCCGGGCGTCTCAAGAGACCCAGTACTTC. Protein product: CASSRASQETQYF. The variable domain in full, with the rest retrieved from reference TRBV11-1 and TRBJ2-5, is EAEVAQSPRYKITEKSQAVAFWCDPISGHATLYWYRQILGQGPELLVQFQDESVVDDSQLPKDRFSAERLKGVDSTLKIQPAELGDSAMYLCASSRASQETQYFGPGTRLLVL.

The sample holds many counts of this clonotype. The rearrangement links TRBV11-2 to TRBJ2-4; 11 positions agree with TRBD1. After removal of 5 bases from V and 3 bases from J, the junction contained 6 bases not matched to a gene. This CDR3 has 16 amino acids. Germline V gene lookup returns CDR1 SGHAT and CDR2 FQNNGV. The CDR3 bases are TGTGCCAGCAGCGCAACCGGGACAGGGGGCAAAAACATTCAGTACTTC. It specifies CASSATGTGGKNIQYF.

Many counts were recorded for this clonotype. The chain recombines TRBV6-5 with TRBJ1-2; D unclear. Trimming took 6 bases from V and 8 from J, leaving 19 bases between them. Germline V gene lookup returns CDR1 MNHEY and CDR2 SVGAGI. The CDR3 extends over 14 amino acids. The CDR3 region has the DNA TGTGCCAGCAGCCCCCACGGGGTCGAACTAGGCTACACCTTC. It codes for CASSPHGVELGYTF.

The chain employs TRBV27 and TRBJ2-3; TRBD1 matches at 9 bases. Unmatched junction bases numbered 21, after V lost 3 bases and J lost 2 bases. CDR3 size: 21 residues. Germline CDR1 and CDR2: MNHEY and SMNVEV (reference sequence). The CDR3 DNA follows: TGTGCCAGCAGTTTTGACCCCCCCGAACCTACAGGGGGCGGGTACACAGATACGCAGTATTTT. Protein sequence: CASSFDPPEPTGGGYTDTQYF.

This clonotype came up many times. The V and J genes are TRBV7-2 and TRBJ2-3; D might be TRBD2 (6 bases). In germline, CDR1 is SGHTA, CDR2 FQGNSA. The V gene lost 6 bases and the J gene lost 0 bases, with 16 bases spanning the gap. CDR3 length equals 16 residues. The CDR3 region is CASRLNHGTSTDTQYF. CDR3 nucleotide sequence: TGTGCCAGCAGGCTAAACCACGGGACTAGCACAGATACGCAGTATTTT.

V and J are TRBV9 and TRBJ2-1; the match to TRBD2 covers 8 bases. The CDR3 length is 15 residues. V shed 4 bases and J 2 bases; nucleotides not matched to a gene: 5. Germline lookup yields CDR1 SGDLS and CDR2 YYNGEE. The CDR3 DNA follows: TGTGCCAGCAGCTTATCGGGACTAGCCTACAATGAGCAGTTCTTC. Protein product: CASSLSGLAYNEQFF.

On this clonotype: A much larger clone lies a single base off, so this may be a read error. The gene calls are TRBV7-2 and TRBJ2-3, with D possibly being TRBD1 or TRBD2 (5 bases each). There are 13 residues in the CDR3. CDR1 is SGHTA and CDR2 is FQGNSA in the germline V gene. The CDR3 coding sequence is TGTGGCAGCAGCTTAGGGGAGACAGATACGCAGTATTTT. Translated: CGSSLGETDTQYF.

This clonotype was observed a few times. The V gene is TRBV6-2 or TRBV6-3, the J gene TRBJ2-7, with 10 bases lining up with TRBD1. CDR3 length: 15 residues. The germline CDR1 and CDR2 sequences are MNHEY and SVGEGT. V was clipped by 4 bases and J by 3 bases; unmatched bases: 6. The CDR3 DNA follows: TGTGCCAGCAGTTCAGGGACAGGGGAATTCTACGAGCAGTACTTC. Protein: CASSSGTGEFYEQYF.

The V call is TRBV14, the J call TRBJ1-1, with 10 bases that match TRBD1. This CDR3 is 16 amino acids long. Germline CDR1 reads SGHDN; CDR2 reads FVKESK. Trimming took 2 bases from V and 5 from J; bases not matched to a gene: 8. This CDR3 reads CASSQSWTGGRTEAFF. As DNA, the CDR3 is TGTGCCAGCAGCCAATCTTGGACAGGGGGTAGGACTGAAGCTTTCTTT.

The V call is TRBV7-2, the J call TRBJ1-4, with 8 bases aligning to TRBD1. Trimming cost V 0 bases and J 8 bases; bases outside gene matches: 8. The CDR3 length is 16 residues. Germline CDR1 reads SGHTA; CDR2 reads FQGNSA. The CDR3 coding sequence is TGTGCCAGCAGCTTAGCAGACCTGGGACAGGAAGAAAAACTGTTTTTT. Protein sequence: CASSLADLGQEEKLFF.

The table lists this clonotype with a few counts. The V and J genes are TRBV2 and TRBJ1-4, with 9 bases fitting TRBD1. Germline V CDR1 and CDR2: SNHLY, FYNNEI. The V segment lost 8 bases and the J segment 3 bases; nucleotides outside the gene matches: 4. The CDR3 extends over 14 amino acids. The CDR3 bases are TGTGCCAGCGGTGGGGACAGGGCTAATGAAAAACTGTTTTTT. It yields the protein CASGGDRANEKLFF. Based on the CDR3 plus reference TRBV2 and TRBJ1-4, the full variable domain is EPEVTQTPSHQVTQMGQEVILRCVPISNHLYFYWYRQILGQKVEFLVSFYNNEISEKSEIFDDQFSVERPDGSNFTLKIRSTKLEDSAMYFCASGGDRANEKLFFGSGTQLSVL.

This clonotype was detected a few times. This chain joins TRBV29-1 and TRBJ1-2; maybe TRBD1 (6 bases). Germline-derived CDR1 and CDR2 are SQVTM and ANQGSEA. V lost 4 bases and J lost 4, with 13 bases in between. The CDR3 covers 13 residues. CDR3 sequence reads: CSVVGAGPYGYTF. In DNA form, the CDR3 reads TGCAGCGTTGTGGGGGCCGGACCCTATGGCTACACCTTC. Variable domain in full (rest from reference TRBV29-1 and TRBJ1-2): SAVISQKPSRDICQRGTSLTIQCQVDSQVTMMFWYRQQPGQSLTLIATANQGSEATYESGFVIDKFPISRPNLTFSTLTVSNMSPEDSSIYLCSVVGAGPYGYTFGSGTRLTVV.

This clonotype appeared a few times. The gene calls are TRBV3-1 and TRBJ1-6; D is possibly TRBD1 (6 bases). CDR1 LGHDT and CDR2 YNNKEL come from the germline V gene (reference sequence). The ends were cut back, 4 bases at V and 4 bases at J, with 14 bases in the middle. The CDR3 runs 16 residues. The CDR3 is CASSPGQIEYNSPLHF. CDR3 in DNA: TGTGCCAGCAGCCCCGGACAGATCGAATATAATTCACCCCTCCACTTT. Combining the CDR3 with reference TRBV3-1 and TRBJ1-6 gives the whole variable domain DTAVSQTPKYLVTQMGNDKSIKCEQNLGHDTMYWYKQDSKKFLKIMFSYNNKELIINETVPNRFSPKSPDKAHLNLHINSLELGDSAVYFCASSPGQIEYNSPLHFGNGTRLTVT.

The gene calls are TRBV7-2 and TRBJ1-4; possibly TRBD1 for D (6 bases). V lost 4 bases and J 5 bases, leaving 20 bases between the germline ends. Germline CDR1 and CDR2: SGHTA and FQGNSA. The CDR3 extends over 17 amino acids. In nucleotides, the CDR3 is TGTGCCAGCAGCTCACAAATCCTACAGGGAAGAAATGAAAAACTGTTTTTT. Translating gives CASSSQILQGRNEKLFF. Together with reference TRBV7-2 and TRBJ1-4, the CDR3 gives the full variable domain: GAGVSQSPSNKVTEKGKDVELRCDPISGHTALYWYRQSLGQGLEFLIYFQGNSAPDKSGLPSDRFSAERTGGSVSTLTIQRTQQEDSAVYLCASSSQILQGRNEKLFFGSGTQLSVL.

The genes are TRBV28 and TRBJ2-3; maybe TRBD2 (6 bases). This CDR3 contains 15 residues. Germline V gives CDR1 MDHEN, CDR2 SYDVKM. V was clipped by 8 bases and J by 2 bases, with 17 bases between them. This CDR3 is CASLPSDLSTDTQYF. CDR3 DNA: TGTGCCAGCCTCCCTAGCGACCTATCCACAGATACGCAGTATTTT.

This clonotype came up many times. The genes are TRBV4-2 and TRBJ2-1; the match to TRBD1 covers 9 bases. V trimming: 3 bases; J trimming: 7 bases; junction bases outside the gene matches: 4. The CDR3 is 14 amino acids. Germline assignment: CDR1 LGHNA and CDR2 YNFKEQ. The CDR3 DNA reads as TGTGCCAGCAGCCAGACCGGGACAGGGAATGAGCAGTTCTTC. Its protein product is CASSQTGTGNEQFF.

This clonotype was counted at least ten times. The V call is TRBV20-1, the J call TRBJ2-3, with D perhaps matching TRBD2 (5 bases). The CDR3 is 15 residues long. Trimming pared 3 bases from V and 3 bases from J, leaving 16 bases between. Germline V gene sequence: CDR1 DFQATT, CDR2 SNEGSKA (reference sequence). The CDR3 loop reads CSASTGSGSTDTQYF. Here the CDR3 DNA reads TGCAGTGCTAGTACGGGGTCCGGATCGACAGATACGCAGTATTTT.

V is TRBV5-1 and J is TRBJ2-5; D might be TRBD1 (6 bases). With 4 bases removed from V and 4 bases from J, the gap between germline ends came to 8 bases. Germline-derived CDR1 and CDR2 are SGHRS and YFSETQ. This CDR3 comprises 12 residues. CDR3 coding DNA: TGCGCCAGCAGCCGGGACACAGAGACCCAGTACTTC. Protein product: CASSRDTETQYF.

Only a few counts were recorded for this clonotype. The V gene is TRBV4-1, the J gene TRBJ2-3; 11 positions agree with TRBD2. Unmatched junction bases numbered 4, after V lost 4 bases and J lost 7 bases. The germline gives CDR1 MGHRA, CDR2 YSYEKL. The CDR3 extends over 14 amino acids. The CDR3 protein is CASSRTSGQYTQYF. CDR3 DNA sequence: TGCGCCAGCAGCCGGACTAGCGGGCAATATACGCAGTATTTT.

The rearrangement uses TRBV18 and TRBJ2-5; 7 bases align to TRBD1. The CDR3 sequence is 13 residues long. Germline V gene data show CDR1 as KGHSH and CDR2 as LQKENI. Losses at the gene ends were 5 bases for V and 5 bases for J; bases not matched to a gene: 5. The CDR3: CASSAQGIETQYF. The DNA of the CDR3 is TGTGCCAGCTCAGCACAGGGGATCGAGACCCAGTACTTC. The entire variable domain, with the rest obtained from reference TRBV18 and TRBJ2-5, is as follows: NAGVMQNPRHLVRRRGQEARLRCSPMKGHSHVYWYRQLPEEGLKFMVYLQKENIIDESGMPKERFSAEFPKEGPSILRIQQVVRGDSAAYFCASSAQGIETQYFGPGTRLLVL.

The V and J genes are TRBV28 and TRBJ2-5, with D uncertain. CDR3 length equals 12 residues. The germline V gene has CDR1 MDHEN and CDR2 SYDVKM. The V end lost 2 bases, the J end lost 8 bases, and 9 bases lay between the germline ends. DNA for the CDR3: TGTGCCAGCAGTTTAGGCCGAGGAACCCAGTACTTC. Translated, it gives CASSLGRGTQYF.

The sample holds a few counts of this clonotype. The chain has TRBV4-3 and TRBJ2-3; D uncertain. Germline lookup yields CDR1 LGHNA and CDR2 YSLEER. The CDR3 extends over 16 amino acids. The ends were cut back, 0 bases at V and 0 bases at J, with 10 bases in the middle. The CDR3 region is CASSQDIGASTDTQYF. CDR3 coding DNA: TGCGCCAGCAGCCAAGATATAGGAGCAAGCACAGATACGCAGTATTTT.

Comments on this clonotype: Just one base apart from a much larger clone, this may be a read error. The chain combines TRBV4-3 with TRBJ1-5, with TRBD1 as a possible D gene (5 bases). The CDR3 runs 17 residues. Per germline, CDR1 LGHNA and CDR2 YSLEER. The CDR3 sequence is CASSQDYKGLGNHPQHF. The CDR3 DNA follows: TGCGCCAGCAGCCAAGATTACAAGGGGCTGGGCAATCATCCCCAGCATTTT.

The chain joins TRBV29-1 to TRBJ2-1, with 10 bases that match TRBD1. The CDR3 runs to 15 residues. Germline loops: CDR1 SQVTM, CDR2 ANQGSEA. The V gene end was trimmed by 7 bases and the J gene end by 4 bases; junction bases not matched to a gene: 10. CDR3 nucleotides: TGCAGCGGGGGGGACAGGGGACCTTTATACAATGAGCAGTTCTTC. Residues: CSGGDRGPLYNEQFF.

The gene calls are TRBV29-1 and TRBJ2-3; either TRBD1 or TRBD2 may fit D (6 bases each). The CDR3 runs to 14 residues. Trimming shortened V by 1 base and J by 2 bases, and 10 bases separated the two germline ends. Germline V gene lookup returns CDR1 SQVTM and CDR2 ANQGSEA. CDR3 nucleotide sequence: TGCAGCGTTGAAGGAGGGGGGTTCACAGATACGCAGTATTTT. Its protein is CSVEGGGFTDTQYF.

This clonotype has only a few counts. The chain couples TRBV28 to TRBJ1-1, with D tentatively TRBD1 (6 bases). V lost 6 bases and J 0 bases, leaving 17 bases between the germline ends. This CDR3 has 16 residues. In germline, CDR1 is MDHEN, CDR2 SYDVKM. The CDR3: CASSRGGRLMNTEAFF. Here the CDR3 DNA reads TGTGCCAGCAGCCGAGGGGGGAGACTCATGAACACTGAAGCTTTCTTT.